This T cell receptor beta chain appears in the sequencing data of a study of T-cell reconstitution after alpha-beta-depleted transplantation in children (dated by TCRdb to between 2015 and 2016). In the study overall: The study quantitatively tracked T-cell immune reconstitution after TCRalphabeta/CD19-depleted allogeneic hematopoietic cell transplantation in children using TCR repertoire profiling.

Receptors were amplified or captured by PCR. The sequencing machine was an Illumina HiSeq 2500. Molecular barcoding was employed in the preparation of TCR libraries, with unique molecular identifiers being used to normalize TCRbeta repertoire quantification. TCRdb ran its own pipeline on the public reads, namely fastp trimming at Q25 and MiXCR clone calling, and kept in-frame beta chains. Under each unique CDR3 protein, matching rows form one entry showing the most common genes and DNA. Here the sample has around 94,000 distinct CDR3 sequences; about 6% occur a single time. Roughly 5.5% of the sample is held by the ten biggest clonotypes. Broader findings and caveats from the paper: The apparently early alphabetaT-cell count recovery about two months after transplant was reportedly dependent on only several hundred rapidly expanded clones derived from non-depleted graft cells. In some patients, high TCRbeta diversity at day 60 was attributed to recipient T cells and intrathymic progenitors that had survived conditioning. Over subsequent months, a decline in hyperexpanded clone frequencies was noted, and after one year, T-cell counts and TCRbeta diversity were mostly ascribed to newly produced T cells.

This clonotype showed up just a few times. It has no known antigen specificity. Base qualities are not at hand, and no much larger clone is one base apart. The sample's time point, from its label and the paper: day 60 (about 2 months) after transplantation. Read against the paper, the sample's treatment or condition label means: allogeneic hematopoietic cell transplantation with graft depleted of TCRalphabeta T cells and CD19 B cells. The transplant recipients were children given TCRalphabeta/CD19-depleted allogeneic hematopoietic cell grafts. Taken from the germline V gene, the CDR1 and CDR2 loops are SGHRS and YFSETQ. Taken from cysteine to phenylalanine, the CDR3 has 16 residues. Only the CDR3 part of the read is kept: 48 bases, read in frame from the first base. Trimming takes 5 bases off V and 3 bases off J; junction bases not matched to a gene: 12.

The rearranged chain carries TRBV5-1 and TRBJ2-7; 9 bases in the middle match TRBD2. This specimen was PBMCs, mostly from graft donor cells, taken 60 days after TCRalphabeta/CD19-depleted stem cell transplant. This clonotype was sampled from a female patient aged 2-9 years who had a stem cell transplant for Fanconi anemia, so the T cells may come from the graft donor. The bases are TGCGCCAGCAGAACTATCCCAGCGGGAGGCAACTACGAGCAGTACTTC. This is translated as CASRTIPAGGNYEQYF.